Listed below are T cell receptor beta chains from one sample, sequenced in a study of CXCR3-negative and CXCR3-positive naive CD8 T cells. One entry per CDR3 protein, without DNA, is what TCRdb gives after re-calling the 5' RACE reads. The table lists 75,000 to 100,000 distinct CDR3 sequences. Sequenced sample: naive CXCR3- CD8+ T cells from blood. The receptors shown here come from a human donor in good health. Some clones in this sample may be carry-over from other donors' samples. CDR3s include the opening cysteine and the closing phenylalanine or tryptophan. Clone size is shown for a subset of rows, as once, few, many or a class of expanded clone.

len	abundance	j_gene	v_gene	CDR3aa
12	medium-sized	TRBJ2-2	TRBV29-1	CSVEGGTGELFF
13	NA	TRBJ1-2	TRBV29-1	CSVGAAGDHGYTF
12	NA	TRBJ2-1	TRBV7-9	CASSLADNEQFF
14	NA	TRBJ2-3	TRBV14	CASSRRVRTDTQYF
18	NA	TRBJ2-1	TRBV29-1	CSVEGLLAGGYSYNEQFF
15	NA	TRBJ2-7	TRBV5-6	CASSLAGQGGPEQYF
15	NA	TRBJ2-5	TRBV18	CASSPEGTSKETQYF
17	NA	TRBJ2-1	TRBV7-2	CASSVPFAGPPSNEQFF
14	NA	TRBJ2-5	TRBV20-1	CSAYERGGPETQYF
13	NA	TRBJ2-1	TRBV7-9	CASRLKEYNEQFF
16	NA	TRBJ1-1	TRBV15	CATSRDLRQGNTEAFF
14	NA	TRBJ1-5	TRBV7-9	CASSLSAAIQPQHF
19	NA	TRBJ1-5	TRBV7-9	CASSLALGVGRGGNQPQHF
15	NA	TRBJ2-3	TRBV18	CASSPRDLPGDTQYF
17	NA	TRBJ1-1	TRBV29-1	CSVDSTGQGARGPEAFF
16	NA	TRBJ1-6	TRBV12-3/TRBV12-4	CASSLGESSYNSPLHF
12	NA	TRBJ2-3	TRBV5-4	CASSLTPDTQYF
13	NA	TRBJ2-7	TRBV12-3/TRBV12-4	CASSLSETYEQYF
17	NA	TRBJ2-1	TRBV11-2	CASSRPTSGGQYNEQFF
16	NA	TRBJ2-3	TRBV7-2	CASSPQGFSVLNTQYF
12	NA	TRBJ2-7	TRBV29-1	CSVRQFTYEKYF
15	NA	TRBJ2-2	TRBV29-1	CSVRPGQANTGELFF
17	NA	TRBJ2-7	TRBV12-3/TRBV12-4	CASSFPPSGAGGYEQYF
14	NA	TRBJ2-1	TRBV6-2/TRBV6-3	CASSYRGSYNEQFF
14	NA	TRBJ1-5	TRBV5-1	CASSLDGPWQPQHF
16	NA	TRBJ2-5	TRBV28	CASSLEQGRGRETQYF
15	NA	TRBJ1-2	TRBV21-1	CASTGQGAFDYGYTF
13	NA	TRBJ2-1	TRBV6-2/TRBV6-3	CASSQRGYNEQFF
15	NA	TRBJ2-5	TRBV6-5	CASSYLGTEQETQYF
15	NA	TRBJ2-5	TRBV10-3	CAISVGRTSGETQYF
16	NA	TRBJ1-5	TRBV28	CASSQGHRTKDQPQHF
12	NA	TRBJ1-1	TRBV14	CASSPWTLEAFF
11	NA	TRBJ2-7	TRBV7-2	CASSPGYEQYF
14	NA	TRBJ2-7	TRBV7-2	CASSTMGISYEQYF
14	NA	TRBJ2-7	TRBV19	CASSISGAGDEQYF
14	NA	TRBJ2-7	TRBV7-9	CASSLEAQSYEQYF
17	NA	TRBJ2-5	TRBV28	CASSLSLAGGQQETQYF
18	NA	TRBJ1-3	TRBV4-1	CASSQAGQTLSSGNTIYF
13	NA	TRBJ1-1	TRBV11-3	CASSWNPETEAFF
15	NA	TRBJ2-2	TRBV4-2	CASSHAGTSPGELFF
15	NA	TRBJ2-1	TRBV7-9	CASSDRDRGINEQFF
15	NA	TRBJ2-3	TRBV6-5	CASSWGQGSTDTQYF